This TCR beta chain was sequenced in a study of blood T cell repertoires in COVID-19. The table came from immunoSEQ multiplex PCR; TCRdb's copy has only in-frame clones and leaves some out. The table includes roughly 68,000 clones, 88% detected once. Sequencing used peripheral blood. The sequence was obtained from a woman aged 55-69 years with COVID-19, enrolled during active disease.

The CDR3 here is CASSPQGEETQYF. DNA of the CDR3: TGTGCCAGCAGCCCACAGGGGGAAGAGACCCAGTACTTC. The gene calls are TRBV6-2 or TRBV6-3 and TRBJ2-5; TRBD1 matches at 8 bases. The V gene end was trimmed by 6 bases and the J gene end by 3 bases; junction bases not matched to a gene: 3. The CDR3 sequence is 13 residues long. Germline assignment: CDR1 MNHEY and CDR2 SVGEGT.